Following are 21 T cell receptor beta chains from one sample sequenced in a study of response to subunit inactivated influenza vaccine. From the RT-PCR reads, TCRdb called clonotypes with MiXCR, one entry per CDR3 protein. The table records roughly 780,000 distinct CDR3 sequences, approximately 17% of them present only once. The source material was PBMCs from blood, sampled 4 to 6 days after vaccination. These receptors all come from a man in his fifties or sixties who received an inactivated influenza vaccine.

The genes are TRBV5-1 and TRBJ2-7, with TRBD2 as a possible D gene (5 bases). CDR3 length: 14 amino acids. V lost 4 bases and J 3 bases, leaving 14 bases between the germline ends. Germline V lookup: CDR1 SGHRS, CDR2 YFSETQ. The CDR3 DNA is TGCGCCAGCAGCGAGCGGACCGCAGTCTACGAGCAGTACTTC. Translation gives CASSERTAVYEQYF.

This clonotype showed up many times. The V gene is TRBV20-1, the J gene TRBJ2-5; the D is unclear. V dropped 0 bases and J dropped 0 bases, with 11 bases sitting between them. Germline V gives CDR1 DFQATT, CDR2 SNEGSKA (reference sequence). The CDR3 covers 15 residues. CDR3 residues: CSARDGTANQETQYF. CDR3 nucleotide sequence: TGCAGTGCTAGAGATGGAACAGCGAACCAAGAGACCCAGTACTTC.

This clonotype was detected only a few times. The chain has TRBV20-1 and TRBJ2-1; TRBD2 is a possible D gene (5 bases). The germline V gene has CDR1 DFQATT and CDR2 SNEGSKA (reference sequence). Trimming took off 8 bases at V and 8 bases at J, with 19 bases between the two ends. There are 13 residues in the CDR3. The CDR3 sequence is CSTVRLLVDEQFF. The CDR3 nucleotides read TGCAGTACCGTTCGACTACTTGTGGATGAGCAGTTCTTC.

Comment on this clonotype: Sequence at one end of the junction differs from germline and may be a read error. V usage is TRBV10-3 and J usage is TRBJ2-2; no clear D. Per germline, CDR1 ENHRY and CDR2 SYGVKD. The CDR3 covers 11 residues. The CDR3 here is CATSHSGELFF. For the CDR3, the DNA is TGTGCCACCAGTCACTCCGGGGAGCTGTTTTTT.

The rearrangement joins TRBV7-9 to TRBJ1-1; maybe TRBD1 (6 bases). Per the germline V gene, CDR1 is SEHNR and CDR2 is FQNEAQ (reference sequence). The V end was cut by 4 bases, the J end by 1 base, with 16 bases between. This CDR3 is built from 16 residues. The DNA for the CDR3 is TGTGCCAGCAGCTCATGGTACACAGGGTCGAACACTGAAGCTTTCTTT. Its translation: CASSSWYTGSNTEAFF.

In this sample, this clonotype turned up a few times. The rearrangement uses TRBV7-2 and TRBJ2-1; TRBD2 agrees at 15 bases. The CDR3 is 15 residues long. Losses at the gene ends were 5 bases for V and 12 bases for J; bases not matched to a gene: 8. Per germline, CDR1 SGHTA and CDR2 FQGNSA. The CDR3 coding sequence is TGTGCCAGCAGCCCGCCCGGACTAGCGGGAGGGTTGCAGTTCTTC. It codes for CASSPPGLAGGLQFF.

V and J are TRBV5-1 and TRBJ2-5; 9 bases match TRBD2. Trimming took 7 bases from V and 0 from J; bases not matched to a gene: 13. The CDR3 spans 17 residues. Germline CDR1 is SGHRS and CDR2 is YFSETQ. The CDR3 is CASRPGVTSGYQETQYF. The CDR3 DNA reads TGCGCCAGCCGTCCCGGTGTGACTAGCGGTTACCAAGAGACCCAGTACTTC. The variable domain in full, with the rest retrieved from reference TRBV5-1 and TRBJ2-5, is KAGVTQTPRYLIKTRGQQVTLSCSPISGHRSVSWYQQTPGQGLQFLFEYFSETQRNKGNFPGRFSGRQFSNSRSEMNVSTLELGDSALYLCASRPGVTSGYQETQYFGPGTRLLVL.

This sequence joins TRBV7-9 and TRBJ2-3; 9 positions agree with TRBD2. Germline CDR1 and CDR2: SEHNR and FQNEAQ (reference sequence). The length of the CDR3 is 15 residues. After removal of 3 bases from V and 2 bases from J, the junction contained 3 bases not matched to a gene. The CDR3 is CASSFIAGDTDTQYF. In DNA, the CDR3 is TGTGCCAGCAGCTTCATAGCGGGGGACACAGATACGCAGTATTTT.

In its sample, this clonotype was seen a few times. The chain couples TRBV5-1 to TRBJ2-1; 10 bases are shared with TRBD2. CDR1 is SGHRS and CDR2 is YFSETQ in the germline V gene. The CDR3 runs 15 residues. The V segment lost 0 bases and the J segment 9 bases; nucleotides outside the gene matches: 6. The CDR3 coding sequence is TGCGCCAGCAGCTTGGAGCGGGGGGGCTTTACTGAGCAGTTCTTC. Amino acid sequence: CASSLERGGFTEQFF.

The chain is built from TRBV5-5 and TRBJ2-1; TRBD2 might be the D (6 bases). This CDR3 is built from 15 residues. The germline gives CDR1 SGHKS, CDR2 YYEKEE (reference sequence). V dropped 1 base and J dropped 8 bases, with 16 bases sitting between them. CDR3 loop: CASSLSPGGGHEQFF. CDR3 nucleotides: TGTGCCAGCAGCTTGTCCCCCGGGGGTGGTCATGAGCAGTTCTTC.

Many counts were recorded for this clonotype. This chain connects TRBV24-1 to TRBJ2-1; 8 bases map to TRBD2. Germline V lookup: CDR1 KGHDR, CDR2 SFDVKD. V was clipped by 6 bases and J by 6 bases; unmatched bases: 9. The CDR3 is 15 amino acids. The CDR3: CATSSQREITNEQFF. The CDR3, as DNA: TGTGCCACCAGTTCGCAGCGGGAGATCACCAATGAGCAGTTCTTC.

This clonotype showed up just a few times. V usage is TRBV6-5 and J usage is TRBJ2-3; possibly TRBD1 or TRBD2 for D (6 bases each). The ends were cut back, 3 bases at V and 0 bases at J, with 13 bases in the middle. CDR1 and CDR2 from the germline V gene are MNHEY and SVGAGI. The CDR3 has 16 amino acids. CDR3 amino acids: CASSYGGPVSTDTQYF. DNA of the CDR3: TGTGCCAGCAGTTATGGGGGGCCGGTTAGCACAGATACGCAGTATTTT.

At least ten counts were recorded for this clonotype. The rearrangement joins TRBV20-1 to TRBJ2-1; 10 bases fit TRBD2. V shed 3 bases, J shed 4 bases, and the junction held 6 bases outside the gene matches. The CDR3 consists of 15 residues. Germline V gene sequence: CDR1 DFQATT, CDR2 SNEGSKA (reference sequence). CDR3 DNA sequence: TGCAGTGCTAGCCCACTAGCGGGAATATACAATGAGCAGTTCTTC. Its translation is CSASPLAGIYNEQFF.

The CDR3 loop reads CSASPVSVGDTQYF. CDR3 nucleotides: TGCAGTGCTAGTCCAGTTTCGGTTGGGGATACGCAGTATTTT. The chain employs TRBV20-1 and TRBJ2-3; D is undetermined. The V gene's germline CDR1 is DFQATT and CDR2 SNEGSKA (reference sequence). V dropped 3 bases and J dropped 6 bases, with 16 bases sitting between them. CDR3 length: 14 residues.

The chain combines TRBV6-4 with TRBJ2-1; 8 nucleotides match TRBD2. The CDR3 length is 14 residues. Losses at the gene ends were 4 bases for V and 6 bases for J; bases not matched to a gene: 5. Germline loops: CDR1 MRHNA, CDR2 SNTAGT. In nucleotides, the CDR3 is TGTGCCAGCAGTGTTTCGGGGGGGCTCAATGAGCAGTTCTTC. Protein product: CASSVSGGLNEQFF.

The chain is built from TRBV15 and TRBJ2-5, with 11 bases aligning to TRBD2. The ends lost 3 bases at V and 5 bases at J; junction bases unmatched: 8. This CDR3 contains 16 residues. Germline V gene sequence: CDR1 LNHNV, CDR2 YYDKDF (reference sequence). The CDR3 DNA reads TGTGCCACCAGCAGTGATAGACTAGCGGGATCTGAGACCCAGTACTTC. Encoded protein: CATSSDRLAGSETQYF.

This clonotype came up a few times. CDR3 DNA: TGTGCCAGCAGCTTATATACGGTATCCCGCAGCAATGAGCAGTTCTTC. This gives the protein CASSLYTVSRSNEQFF. The genes are TRBV11-2 and TRBJ2-1; D unclear. V was clipped by 2 bases and J by 6 bases, with 17 bases between them. This CDR3 is 16 amino acids long. The V gene's germline CDR1 is SGHAT and CDR2 FQNNGV.

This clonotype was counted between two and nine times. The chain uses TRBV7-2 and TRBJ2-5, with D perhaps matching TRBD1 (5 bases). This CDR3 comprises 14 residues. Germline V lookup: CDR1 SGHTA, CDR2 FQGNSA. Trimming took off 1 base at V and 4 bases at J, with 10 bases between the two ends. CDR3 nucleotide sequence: TGTGCCAGCAGCTTAGGGCGCAGGGTAGAGACCCAGTACTTC. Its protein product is CASSLGRRVETQYF.

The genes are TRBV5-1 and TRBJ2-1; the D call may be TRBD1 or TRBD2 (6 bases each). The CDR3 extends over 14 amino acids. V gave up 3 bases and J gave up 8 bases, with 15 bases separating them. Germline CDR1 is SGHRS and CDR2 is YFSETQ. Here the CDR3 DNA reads TGCGCCAGCAGCTGGACGGGGGCGAGCGATGAGCAGTTCTTC. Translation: CASSWTGASDEQFF.

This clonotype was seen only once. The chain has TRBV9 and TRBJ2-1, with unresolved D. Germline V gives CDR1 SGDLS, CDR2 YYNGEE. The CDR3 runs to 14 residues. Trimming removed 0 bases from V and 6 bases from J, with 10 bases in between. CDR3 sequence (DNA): TGTGCCAGCAGCGTAGATGGTAGGCCCAATGAGCAGTTCTTC. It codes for CASSVDGRPNEQFF.

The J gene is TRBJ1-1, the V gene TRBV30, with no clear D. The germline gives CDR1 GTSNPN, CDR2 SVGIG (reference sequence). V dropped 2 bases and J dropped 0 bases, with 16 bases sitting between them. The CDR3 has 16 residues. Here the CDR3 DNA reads TGTGCCTGGAGTCCCAGGTCGTACAGATTGAACACTGAAGCTTTCTTT. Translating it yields CAWSPRSYRLNTEAFF.